This T cell receptor (beta chain) was recorded in a study of response to subunit inactivated influenza vaccine. Overall study results and limits: Few new T cells, the authors suggested, are recruited by each seasonal influenza vaccination.

CDR3 length: 15 residues. The V and J ends lost 4 bases and 8 bases respectively, with 18 bases between them. Germline loops: CDR1 MNHEY, CDR2 SVGAGI. This clonotype was observed a handful of times. What it binds is unknown. TCRdb ran MiXCR on the RT-PCR reads and lists one entry per CDR3 protein. The table lists around 190,000 distinct CDR3 sequences, about an eighth of them singletons. The sequencing here drew on CD8+ T cells sorted from PBMCs, taken about 5 days after vaccination. The rearrangement uses TRBV6-5 and TRBJ2-1; perhaps TRBD2 as D (6 bases). The sequence came from a man aged 45-65 years who received an inactivated influenza vaccine. The DNA of the CDR3 is TGTGCCAGCAGTTTCGTTTACGGGGAGGCGGATGAGCAGTTCTTC. Translated, it gives CASSFVYGEADEQFF.